This record looks at one TCR beta chain sequence and its context. These data originate in a study of blood T cell repertoires in COVID-19. Study-wide context: Whether acute or convalescent, the COVID-19 samples came from the United States, Italy and Spain. PBMCs, B-cell-depleted T cells, or T cells provided the cDNA or gDNA that made up the material.

V lost 5 bases and J 8 bases, leaving 19 bases between the germline ends. CDR1 is SGHRS and CDR2 is YFSETQ in the germline V gene. The CDR3 runs 15 residues. As processed by the authors: Cell counts per sample came from amplifying reference gene primers. The method was immunoSEQ multiplex PCR; TCRdb's version includes in-frame clones alone and lacks a portion of them. V and J calls and clone size follow that table, whereas D and trimming were derived from the DNA. The sample yields about 240,000 clones, roughly 83% seen once. V is TRBV5-1 and J is TRBJ1-4; D unresolved. The material sequenced was peripheral blood. This receptor was obtained from an older man with acute or convalescent COVID-19. In DNA, the CDR3 is TGCGCCAGCAGTGCAGAGACTGGGTCTGGGGAAAAACTGTTTTTT. Its protein product is CASSAETGSGEKLFF. The entire variable domain, with the rest obtained from reference TRBV5-1 and TRBJ1-4, is as follows: KAGVTQTPRYLIKTRGQQVTLSCSPISGHRSVSWYQQTPGQGLQFLFEYFSETQRNKGNFPGRFSGRQFSNSRSEMNVSTLELGDSALYLCASSAETGSGEKLFFGSGTQLSVL.